This T cell receptor (beta chain) was captured in a study of tumor-infiltrating lymphocytes in primary liver carcinoma (dated by TCRdb to the late 2010s). The study in broad terms: Between late 2015 and 2016, a few patients in China with histopathologically diagnosed primary liver carcinoma had surgical resection. Hepatocellular carcinoma (four) or combined HCC and intrahepatic cholangiocarcinoma (one) was present in the five patients, who were three men and two women aged 30 to 69 years. The tumors of the five patients were staged as T1-T3 N0M0, with maximum diameters ranging from roughly 4 to 10 cm. Roughly 3.65 to 7.5 million productive TCRbeta reads were obtained per sample, and no significant difference in read depth was found between tissue types. For each liver tumor, the study sampled five regions along with adjacent normal tissue and blood, and applied TCRbeta repertoire sequencing, expression microarrays and whole-exome sequencing. A total of about 35 specimens from 5 patients, comprising around 25 tumor regions, 5 adjacent noncancerous liver tissues and 5 peripheral blood samples, were covered by TCRbeta repertoire sequencing. High reproducibility was observed for the technical replicate repertoires, with mean shared-clone rates approximately 0.9 and correlation coefficients above 0.95. Points the paper makes about the study in general: Only the TCR beta chain was sequenced, so true repertoire diversity is likely underestimated because unpaired alpha chains were not captured. Consistent with antigen-driven expansion, pairs of tumor regions showed higher repertoire overlap (mean around 36%) than either tumor-adjacent pairs (around 17%) or tumor-blood pairs (about 15%). Compared with blood, tumors had a significantly larger share of the repertoire taken up by the top 250 clones (p = 0.039). Bulk unsorted samples precluded comparing CD4+ and CD8+ T cell repertoires. Only 4 or 5 patients were included in the study, and the authors note that the findings should be validated in a larger study.

With regard to this clonotype: Its antigen specificity is not known. Base qualities were left out, and no much larger clone turns up one base away.

Measured from the cysteine to the phenylalanine, the CDR3 is 15 residues long. Only the CDR3 part of the read is kept: 45 bases, read in frame from the first base. V lost 7 bases and J lost 1 base; the stretch between them is 16 bases long. Via the germline V gene, CDR1 is MDHEN and CDR2 SYDVKM. TRIzol reagent was used to extract blood RNA from unsorted whole blood, while the DNeasy Blood & Tissue kit provided the germline DNA. At the time of sampling, the patients were treatment-naive and had chronic HBV infection. Before surgery, about 4 milliliters of peripheral blood were collected into K2EDTA tubes. Starting from around 520 ng total RNA, TCRbeta-specific cDNA was produced by reverse transcription with a constant-region primer and ProtoScript II reverse transcriptase. Construction of the TCRbeta libraries relied on three nested rounds of multiplex PCR, following a slightly modified ARM-PCR procedure. Multiplex TRBV1-TRBV30 forward primers and a Cbeta reverse primer were used in the first two PCR rounds, each of which was run for 10 cycles. Sample barcodes and Illumina adapters were added in a final 25-cycle PCR using Deep VentR polymerase. Before sequencing, amplicons of 200-500 bp were gel-purified using a QIAquick gel extraction kit. An Illumina HiSeq 2500 was used to sequence the TCRbeta amplicons with 250-bp paired-end reads. Regarding the original processing steps: Reads were quality-trimmed with Trimmomatic v0.33, and paired reads were merged with FLASH v1.2.11 to recover full CDR3 sequences. MiGEC v1.2.1b assigned V, D and J germline segments to the rearranged TCRbeta sequences. Clonotype statistics, along with Shannon-Wiener diversity indices, were calculated using VDJtools v1.0.0. Except for diversity analysis, only the 250 most abundant clonotypes of each sample were used in subsequent analyses to reduce sampling bias. TCRdb reanalyzed the raw reads on its own, using fastp at Q25 for trimming and MiXCR for clone calling, and kept in-frame beta chains. Entries that share a CDR3 protein sequence are merged under the most common genes and DNA. The V and J calls follow TCRdb's processing rather than the paper's. This sample gives fewer than 350,000 distinct CDR3 sequences in total; approximately 65% of them show up just once. Of the sample, roughly 9% falls within the top ten clones.

Material for sequencing was peripheral blood. The TCR originated in a man aged 35 to 55 with primary liver carcinoma and hepatitis B virus infection. The chain is assembled from TRBV28 and TRBJ1-1; the best D guess is TRBD1, with 6 bases matching. At the DNA level, the sequence is TGTGCCAGCATCTGGGGGGGGGGGGCGAACACTGAAGCTTTCTTT. Translated, it gives CASIWGGGANTEAFF.